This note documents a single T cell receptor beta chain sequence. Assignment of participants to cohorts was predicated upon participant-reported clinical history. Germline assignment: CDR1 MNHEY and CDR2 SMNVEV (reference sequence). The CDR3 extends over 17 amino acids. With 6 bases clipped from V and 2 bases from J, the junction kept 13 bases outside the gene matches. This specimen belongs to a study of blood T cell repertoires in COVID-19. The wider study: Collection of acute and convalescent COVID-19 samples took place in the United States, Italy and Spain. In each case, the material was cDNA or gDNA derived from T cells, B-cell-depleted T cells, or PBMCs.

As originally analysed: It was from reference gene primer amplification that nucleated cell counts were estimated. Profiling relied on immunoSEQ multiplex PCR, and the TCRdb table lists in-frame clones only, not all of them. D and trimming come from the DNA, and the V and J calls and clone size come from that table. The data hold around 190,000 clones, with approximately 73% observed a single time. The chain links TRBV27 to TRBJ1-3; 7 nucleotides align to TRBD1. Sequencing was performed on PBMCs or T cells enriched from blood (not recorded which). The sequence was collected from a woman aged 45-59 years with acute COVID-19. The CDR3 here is CASRDYSGTAPGNTIYF. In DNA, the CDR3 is TGTGCCAGCAGAGACTATTCAGGGACAGCCCCTGGAAACACCATATATTTT.